Following are 6 T cell receptor beta chains from one sample sequenced in a study of blood T cells in healthy people across ages. A second roughly 7 to 11 cycle PCR used barcoded and J-beta primers. One entry per CDR3 protein, called by TCRdb with MiXCR from the 5' RACE reads. Among about 1.6 million distinct CDR3 sequences, about 35% were seen once, and the ten largest hold about 11%. Sequenced: blood. Receptors originate from a woman in her twenties or thirties in good health.

The rearrangement links TRBV12-3 or TRBV12-4 to TRBJ1-1; D gene uncertain. V was clipped by 6 bases and J by 0 bases, with 11 bases between them. The CDR3 extends over 14 amino acids. The DNA for the CDR3 is TGTGCCAGCAGCTACGGACTGATGAACACTGAAGCTTTCTTT. Amino acid sequence: CASSYGLMNTEAFF.

For the CDR3, the DNA is TGTGCCAGCAGTTACTCCACAGAGTACAATGAGCAGTTCTTC. This gives the protein CASSYSTEYNEQFF. The chain is built from TRBV6-2 or TRBV6-3 and TRBJ2-1, with unresolved D. CDR1 is MNHEY, CDR2 SVGEGT, per germline. V lost 0 bases, J lost 4 bases, and 7 bases lay in between. The CDR3 covers 14 residues.

This clonotype was observed many times. The J gene is TRBJ2-1, the V gene TRBV12-3 or TRBV12-4; TRBD2 matches at 8 bases. The V and J ends lost 1 base and 3 bases, in that order; junction bases with no gene match: 11. CDR3 length equals 18 residues. DNA of the CDR3: TGTGCCAGCAGTTTAGATCCTGGCGCGGGAGGACTCTACAATGAGCAGTTCTTC. The encoded protein is CASSLDPGAGGLYNEQFF.

Only a few counts were recorded for this clonotype. The V call is TRBV28, the J call TRBJ2-5; D is unresolved. The J call may be mistaken, given a closer DNA end match to TRBJ2-7. CDR3 length: 14 amino acids. CDR1 and CDR2 from the germline V gene are MDHEN and SYDVKM. In DNA, the CDR3 is TGTGCCAGCAGCCACTTTGGTGACGCCTACGAGCAGTACTTC. It is translated as CASSHFGDAYEQYF.

Regarding this clonotype: At one boundary the junction diverges from the germline segment, which might be a read error. CDR3 amino acids: CASREAPSRGEQFF. The CDR3 nucleotides are TGTGCCAGCAGGGAAGCCCCTTCCAGGGGAGAGCAGTTCTTC. J is TRBJ2-1 and V is TRBV2; maybe TRBD1 (6 bases). Germline V CDR1 and CDR2: SNHLY, FYNNEI. The length of the CDR3 is 14 residues.

The chain combines TRBV28 with TRBJ2-1, with 11 positions matching TRBD2. CDR3 size: 15 residues. Trimming took 1 base from V and 9 from J; bases not matched to a gene: 5. Germline V gene data show CDR1 as MDHEN and CDR2 as SYDVKM. CDR3 sequence: CASSLSSGRFGEQFF. Written as DNA, the CDR3 is TGTGCCAGCAGTTTATCTAGCGGGAGGTTCGGTGAGCAGTTCTTC.